Listed here are 2 T cell receptor beta chains from one sample, sequenced in a study of blood T cell repertoires in COVID-19 (dated by TCRdb to 2019 to 2021). Receptors were amplified or captured by the immunoSEQ multiplex PCR assay. TCRdb provides this immuneACCESS table in a form limited to in-frame rearrangements. Some clones are lacking; in checked studies, under half of them reflect an unresolved V gene, and why the rest are absent is not known. The sample contains approximately 450,000 clones, about 85% of them found a single time. The ten largest clones represent nearly 2% of the sample. The sequenced sample consisted of PBMCs or T cells enriched from blood (not recorded which). The receptors were sampled from a woman between 18 and 29 years old with acute COVID-19.

The V call is TRBV7-8, the J call TRBJ2-1, with D possibly matching TRBD2 (5 bases). The CDR3 runs to 17 residues. V lost 3 bases and J lost 7, with 22 bases in between. Germline lookup yields CDR1 SGHVS and CDR2 FQNEAQ. In DNA, the CDR3 is TGTGCCAGCAGCTTTTACGAGCGGAAAGGAGTTGGGAATGAGCAGTTCTTC. This sequence encodes CASSFYERKGVGNEQFF.

The V and J genes are TRBV4-2 and TRBJ1-2; a possible D gene is TRBD1 (5 bases). Germline V CDR1 and CDR2: LGHNA, YNFKEQ. Trimming removed 2 bases from V and 4 bases from J, with 11 bases in between. The CDR3 has 14 amino acids. DNA for the CDR3: TGTGCCAGCAGCCAAATAACAGGCGCCTATGGCTACACCTTC. Translated, it gives CASSQITGAYGYTF.